This TCR beta chain was documented in a study of shared clonotypes between healthy human individuals. Broader study findings: Blood alone was sampled, and tissue repertoires likely differ. Expectations were that clonotype sharing among donors would be affected by sequencing depth.

Healthy HIV-negative adults without recent acute infections or vaccinations served as donors. Remarks on this clone: What it binds is not known.

Deletions cut 8 bases from V and 4 bases from J, with 14 bases between. Germline values: CDR1 MNHNS, CDR2 SASEGT. The CDR3 length is 13 residues. Original data processing: Junction-only sequences produced by ImmunoSEQ had no quality scores, so filtering differed. Using immunoSEQ multiplex PCR, the repertoire was profiled, and TCRdb retains in-frame clones only, with some absent. The V and J calls and the clone size are those of that table, but D and trimming were determined from the DNA. The sample yields 2.3 million or so clones, over 85% seen once. The J gene is TRBJ2-5, the V gene TRBV6-1, with D possibly matching TRBD2 (5 bases). The source material was naive CD4+ T cells from PBMCs. Subset defined: CD45RA+ positively selected. The receptor was derived from a man aged 18-30 years in good health. Some clones in this sample may be carry-over from other donors' samples. The CDR3 nucleotides read TGTGCCAGCGAGGGCCCATTGGGAGAGACCCAGTACTTC. It specifies CASEGPLGETQYF.